By its share, the clone carrying this T cell receptor beta chain is medium-sized (0.01 to 0.1%). V shed 0 bases and J shed 7 bases, with 13 bases lying between them. The CDR3 is made up of 15 amino acids. Germline values: CDR1 SNHLY, CDR2 FYNNEI. The data derive from a study of blood T cell repertoires in COVID-19. Background on the study: The United States, Italy and Spain were the sources of the acute and convalescent COVID-19 samples. The cDNA or gDNA used as material had been derived from T cells, B-cell-depleted T cells, or PBMCs.

Source study methods: Amplification with reference gene primers provided the estimates of nucleated cell counts. TCRdb's table, derived via immunoSEQ multiplex PCR, lists solely in-frame clones and lacks some. The D gene and trimming were derived from the DNA, and the V and J assignments and clone size from that table. The profile covers 35,000 to 45,000 clones, with 80% appearing a single time and over 15% taken by the ten largest. The rearrangement links TRBV2 to TRBJ1-5; weak D call: TRBD1 (5 bases). This clonotype was obtained from an older man with acute or convalescent COVID-19. Material for sequencing was peripheral blood. The DNA of the CDR3 is TGTGCCAGCAGTGAAGCAACAGCAAGGGGCCAGCCCCAGCATTTT. It translates to CASSEATARGQPQHF.